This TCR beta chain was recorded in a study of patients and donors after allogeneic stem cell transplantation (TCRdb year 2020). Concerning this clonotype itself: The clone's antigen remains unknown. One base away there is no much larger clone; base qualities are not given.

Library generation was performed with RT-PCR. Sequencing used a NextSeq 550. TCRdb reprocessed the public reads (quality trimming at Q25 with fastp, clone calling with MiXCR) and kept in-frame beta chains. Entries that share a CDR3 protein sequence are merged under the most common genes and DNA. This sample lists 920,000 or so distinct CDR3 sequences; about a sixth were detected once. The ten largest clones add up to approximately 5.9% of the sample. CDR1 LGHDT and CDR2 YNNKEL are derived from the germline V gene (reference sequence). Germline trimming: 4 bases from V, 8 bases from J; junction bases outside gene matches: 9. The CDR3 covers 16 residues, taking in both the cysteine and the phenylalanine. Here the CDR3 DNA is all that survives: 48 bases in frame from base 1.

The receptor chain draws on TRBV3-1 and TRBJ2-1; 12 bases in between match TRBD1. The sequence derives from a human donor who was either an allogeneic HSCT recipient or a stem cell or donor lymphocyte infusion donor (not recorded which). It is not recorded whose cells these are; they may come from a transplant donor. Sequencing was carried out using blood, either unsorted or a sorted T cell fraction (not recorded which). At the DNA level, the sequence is TGTGCCAGCAGCCGATACGGGACAGGGGGCTTGTATGAGCAGTTCTTC. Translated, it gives CASSRYGTGGLYEQFF.